The T cell receptor beta chain under discussion was sequenced for a study of cytotoxic CD8 clonotypes in ibrutinib-treated CLL. Study observations and caveats: Clonality grew at ibrutinib response; at progression, it decreased back toward baseline.

Between the trimmed V and J ends, which lost 5 bases and 6 bases, there was a span of 16 bases. Germline CDR1 is GTSNPN and CDR2 is SVGIG (reference sequence). The CDR3 extends over 13 amino acids. TCRdb keeps only in-frame clones here, not all; method: immunoSEQ multiplex PCR. Here the sample spans 130,000 or so clones, approximately 75% being singletons. As to this clone: Its antigen is still unknown.

The chain links TRBV30 to TRBJ1-1; D uncertain. The material sequenced was PBMCs, taken after 12 months of ibrutinib treatment. The source of this sequence is a human donor with chronic lymphocytic leukemia. The CDR3 reads CAWSKQAHAEAFF. For the CDR3, the DNA is TGTGCCTGGTCAAAGCAGGCTCACGCTGAAGCTTTCTTT.